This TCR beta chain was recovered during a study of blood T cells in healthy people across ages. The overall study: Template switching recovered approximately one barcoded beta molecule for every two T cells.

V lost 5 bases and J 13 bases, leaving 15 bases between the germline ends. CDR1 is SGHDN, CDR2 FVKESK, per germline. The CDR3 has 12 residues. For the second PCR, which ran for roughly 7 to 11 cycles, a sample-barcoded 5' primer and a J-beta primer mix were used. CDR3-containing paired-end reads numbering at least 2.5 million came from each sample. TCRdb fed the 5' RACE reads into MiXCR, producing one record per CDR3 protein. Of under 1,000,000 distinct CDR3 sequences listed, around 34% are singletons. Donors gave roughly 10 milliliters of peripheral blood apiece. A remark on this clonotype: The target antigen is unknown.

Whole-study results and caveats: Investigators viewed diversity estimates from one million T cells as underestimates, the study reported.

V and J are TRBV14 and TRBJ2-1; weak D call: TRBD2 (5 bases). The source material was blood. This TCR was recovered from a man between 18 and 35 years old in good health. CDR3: CASSARWETQFF. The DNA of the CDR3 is TGTGCCAGCAGCGCTCGCTGGGAGACCCAGTTCTTC.